The 27 T cell receptor beta chains presented below share a single source sample, sequenced in a study of Tregs in tolerant kidney transplant recipients. Profiled with immunoSEQ multiplex PCR; TCRdb holds only in-frame clones, not every one. The sample has about 240,000 clones, about 80% seen once. The material sequenced was CD4+ T cells from blood. Source of these receptors: a human donor in good health.

The chain couples TRBV6-5 to TRBJ2-5; perhaps TRBD1 as D (6 bases). The CDR3 is made up of 15 amino acids. Trimming removed 2 bases at V and 0 bases at J, with 10 bases between. The V gene's germline CDR1 is MNHEY and CDR2 SVGAGI. Here the CDR3 DNA reads TGTGCCAGCAGTTACGCCACAGGGAACCAAGAGACCCAGTACTTC. The encoded protein is CASSYATGNQETQYF.

This clone was observed a single time. The chain joins TRBV4-2 to TRBJ2-3, with D tentatively TRBD2 (6 bases). V dropped 1 base and J dropped 1 base, with 12 bases sitting between them. This CDR3 is built from 16 residues. In germline, CDR1 is LGHNA, CDR2 YNFKEQ. This chain's CDR3 is CASSQVKSGGTDTQYF. CDR3 DNA: TGTGCCAGCAGCCAAGTTAAATCGGGGGGCACAGATACGCAGTATTTT.

The rearrangement links TRBV6-5 to TRBJ1-6, with a tentative D call TRBD1 (5 bases). The V end was cut by 1 base, the J end by 5 bases, with 12 bases between. Germline lookup yields CDR1 MNHEY and CDR2 SVGAGI. The CDR3 contains 16 residues. As DNA, the CDR3 is TGTGCCAGCAGTTACTTCCCGGGACGGGATAATTCACCCCTCCACTTT. Translated: CASSYFPGRDNSPLHF.

CDR3 in amino acids: CAWSSPRISGGVSYNEQFF. The CDR3 nucleotides read TGTGCCTGGAGCAGCCCGCGGATTAGCGGGGGGGTCTCCTACAATGAGCAGTTCTTC. The chain is built from TRBV30 and TRBJ2-1, with TRBD2 matching 11 bases. Trimming at V came to 3 bases and at J to 0 bases, leaving 13 bases not matched to a gene. The germline CDR1 and CDR2 sequences are GTSNPN and SVGIG (reference sequence). This CDR3 region has 19 residues.

The chain links TRBV27 to TRBJ1-5; D is possibly TRBD1 (5 bases). CDR1 is MNHEY and CDR2 is SMNVEV in the germline V gene (reference sequence). V shed 4 bases and J shed 3 bases, with 13 bases lying between them. This CDR3 is built from 15 residues. CDR3 sequence: CASSSRGGNNQPQHF. CDR3 bases: TGTGCCAGCAGTTCCCGCGGGGGTAACAATCAGCCCCAGCATTTT.

A single count supports this clone. This chain links TRBV19 with TRBJ2-1; D is undetermined. Germline V gene sequence: CDR1 LNHDA, CDR2 SQIVND (reference sequence). CDR3 length equals 16 residues. Trimming cost V 5 bases and J 2 bases, with 16 bases left between them. CDR3 nucleotide sequence: TGTGCCAGTAGTGTCCGGGCCTGGGCGACCTACAATGAGCAGTTCTTC. It yields the protein CASSVRAWATYNEQFF.

Notes on this clone: The junction and the germline gene differ at one end; a read error may be behind it. The chain recombines TRBV10-1 with TRBJ2-4; the D gene could be TRBD1 or TRBD2 (6 bases each). The germline gives CDR1 WNHNN, CDR2 SYGVQD (reference sequence). This CDR3 is built from 16 residues. In DNA, the CDR3 is TGCGCCAGCAGTCCGGAGAGGCCGGGGGCCAAGAACATTCAGTACTTC. It specifies CASSPERPGAKNIQYF.

The chain couples TRBV18 to TRBJ2-1; D is ambiguous. Germline V CDR1 and CDR2: KGHSH, LQKENI. V gave up 1 base and J gave up 0 bases, with 10 bases separating them. The CDR3 is 16 residues long. CDR3 in DNA: TGTGCCAGCTCACCACGCACTCACGGCTCCTACAATGAGCAGTTCTTC. It yields the protein CASSPRTHGSYNEQFF.

The chain links TRBV4-1 to TRBJ1-2, with D hard to call. The V end lost 2 bases, the J end lost 1 base, and 14 bases lay between the germline ends. The CDR3 consists of 16 residues. CDR1 MGHRA and CDR2 YSYEKL come from the germline V gene. CDR3: CASSQPRLGSNYGYTF. DNA for the CDR3: TGCGCCAGCAGCCAACCCCGCCTAGGGAGTAACTATGGCTACACCTTC.

This clone was recorded only once. CDR3 residues: CASSLGTGGKRTEAFF. Written as DNA, the CDR3 is TGTGCCAGCAGCTTAGGGACAGGGGGTAAAAGGACTGAAGCTTTCTTT. The chain uses TRBV7-6 and TRBJ1-1; the match to TRBD1 covers 10 bases. Germline trimming cut 1 base from V and 5 bases from J; bases unmatched to any gene: 7. Germline CDR1 is SGHVS and CDR2 is FNYEAQ. The CDR3 sequence is 16 residues long. The whole variable domain, filled in from reference TRBV7-6 and TRBJ1-1, reads GAGVSQSPRYKVTKRGQDVALRCDPISGHVSLYWYRQALGQGPEFLTYFNYEAQQDKSGLPNDRFSAERPEGSISTLTIQRTEQRDSAMYRCASSLGTGGKRTEAFFGQGTRLTVV.

In DNA form, the CDR3 reads TGTGCCACCCGACTCTCAGGGTTTGGGGCCAACGTCCTGACTTTC. Translation: CATRLSGFGANVLTF. The chain carries TRBV6-5 and TRBJ2-6; TRBD1 is a possible D gene (5 bases). V was trimmed by 10 bases and J by 3 bases, leaving 16 bases between them. The CDR3 loop spans 15 amino acids. The V gene's germline CDR1 is MNHEY and CDR2 SVGAGI.

The chain employs TRBV6-1 and TRBJ2-4; D gene unclear. This CDR3 is built from 14 residues. V shed 6 bases and J shed 0 bases, with 9 bases lying between them. Germline assignment: CDR1 MNHNS and CDR2 SASEGT. The CDR3 nucleotides are TGTGCCAGCAGACCCGGTGGAGCCAAAAACATTCAGTACTTC. Translation gives CASRPGGAKNIQYF.

The V and J genes are TRBV4-1 and TRBJ2-7; 13 positions agree with TRBD2. V lost 5 bases, J lost 2 bases, and 9 bases stayed unmatched. CDR1 MGHRA and CDR2 YSYEKL come from the germline V gene. The CDR3 length is 17 residues. The CDR3: CASSSGLAGRVAYEQYF. CDR3 nucleotides: TGCGCCAGCAGCTCGGGACTAGCGGGGAGGGTGGCCTACGAGCAGTACTTC.

The chain recombines TRBV6-6 with TRBJ2-3; no reliable D call. Trimming removed 0 bases from V and 5 bases from J, with 6 bases in between. Germline V lookup: CDR1 MNHNY, CDR2 SVGAGI (reference sequence). The CDR3 length is 13 residues. This CDR3 reads CASSYSRRDTQYF. CDR3 in DNA: TGTGCCAGCAGTTACTCGAGAAGAGATACGCAGTATTTT.

This clone showed up just a few times. The CDR3 here is CASSLVRRLDSFNEKLFF. For the CDR3, the DNA is TGTGCCAGCAGCTTAGTTCGCCGATTGGACAGCTTTAATGAAAAACTGTTTTTT. The chain has TRBV7-8 and TRBJ1-4; possibly TRBD1 for D (6 bases). The CDR3 contains 18 residues. Germline lookup yields CDR1 SGHVS and CDR2 FQNEAQ. Trimming took 1 base from V and 4 from J, leaving 19 bases between them. Drawing the rest from reference TRBV7-8 and TRBJ1-4, the complete variable domain is GAGVSQSPRYKVAKRGQDVALRCDPISGHVSLFWYQQALGQGPEFLTYFQNEAQLDKSGLPSDRFFAERPEGSVSTLKIQRTQQEDSAVYLCASSLVRRLDSFNEKLFFGSGTQLSVL.

This clone was seen only a few times. This chain connects TRBV6-5 to TRBJ2-1; D may match TRBD1 or TRBD2 (7 bases each). Germline CDR1 is MNHEY and CDR2 is SVGAGI. V lost 5 bases and J lost 7, with 18 bases in between. The CDR3 runs to 15 residues. CDR3 amino acids: CASSPQGGLGNEQFF. DNA for the CDR3: TGTGCCAGCAGTCCCCAGGGGGGGCTGGGGAATGAGCAGTTCTTC.

This clone was seen only a few times. The chain uses TRBV11-2 and TRBJ1-4; unclear D gene. The CDR3 is 13 amino acids. V lost 4 bases and J lost 10, with 13 bases in between. Per germline, CDR1 SGHAT and CDR2 FQNNGV. The CDR3 bases are TGTGCCAGCAGCTCAACCCTCTATGGAAAACTGTTTTTT. It encodes CASSSTLYGKLFF.

The V gene is TRBV15, the J gene TRBJ1-2; D unresolved. Looked up from germline, CDR1 is LNHNV and CDR2 is YYDKDF (reference sequence). The CDR3 is 16 amino acids. Trimming cost V 3 bases and J 4 bases, with 18 bases left between them. This chain's CDR3 is CATSSGILIKAYGYTF. CDR3 in DNA: TGTGCCACCAGCAGTGGGATTTTAATCAAAGCCTATGGCTACACCTTC.

The chain links TRBV13 to TRBJ1-1; TRBD1 agrees at 7 bases. CDR3 length: 14 amino acids. Trimming cost V 5 bases and J 12 bases; bases outside gene matches: 15. Germline values: CDR1 PRHDT, CDR2 FYEKMQ (reference sequence). This CDR3 reads CASSPRGQPTPPFF. The CDR3 DNA reads TGTGCCAGCAGCCCGAGGGGACAGCCAACTCCCCCTTTCTTT.

The sample holds one count of this clone. The chain carries TRBV19 and TRBJ2-2; 9 bases align to TRBD1. CDR1 LNHDA and CDR2 SQIVND come from the germline V gene (reference sequence). The length of the CDR3 is 14 residues. J was trimmed by 5 bases and V by 6 bases; bases with no gene match: 4. CDR3 loop: CASRGQGRTGELFF. The CDR3 coding sequence is TGTGCCAGTAGAGGACAGGGGAGAACCGGGGAGCTGTTTTTT. The full variable domain, completed using reference TRBV19 and TRBJ2-2, is DGGITQSPKYLFRKEGQNVTLSCEQNLNHDAMYWYRQDPGQGLRLIYYSQIVNDFQKGDIAEGYSVSREKKESFPLTVTSAQKNPTAFYLCASRGQGRTGELFFGEGSRLTVL.

The rearrangement links TRBV9 to TRBJ2-3, with TRBD2 matching over 11 bases. Germline assignment: CDR1 SGDLS and CDR2 YYNGEE. The trim removed 9 bases at V and 6 bases at J, leaving 9 bases unmatched. The length of the CDR3 is 14 residues. The CDR3 region has the DNA TGTGCCACCAATAGCGGGGGGGGCCTCGATACGCAGTATTTT. The encoded protein is CATNSGGGLDTQYF.

The J gene is TRBJ2-7, the V gene TRBV6-5; 8 bases match TRBD1. With 6 bases clipped from V and 4 bases from J, the junction kept 11 bases outside the gene matches. The CDR3 length is 15 residues. CDR1 is MNHEY, CDR2 SVGAGI, per germline. The CDR3 region is CASRRTGTGHYEQYF. In DNA, the CDR3 is TGTGCCAGCAGACGAACCGGGACAGGACATTACGAGCAGTACTTC.

This chain joins TRBV5-5 and TRBJ2-5; D gene ambiguous. There are 15 residues in the CDR3. CDR1 SGHKS and CDR2 YYEKEE come from the germline V gene (reference sequence). V was shortened by 1 base and J by 3 bases, with 13 bases between the two germline ends. CDR3 nucleotide sequence: TGTGCCAGCAGCTTGAGGCCGTCTCGCGAAGAGACCCAGTACTTC. Its protein product is CASSLRPSREETQYF.

The chain recombines TRBV7-2 with TRBJ1-6; D gene unclear. There are 15 residues in the CDR3. The V gene's germline CDR1 is SGHTA and CDR2 FQGNSA. V was cut by 2 bases and J by 9 bases, with 14 bases left in between. CDR3 loop: CASSLHSDPRSPLHF. The CDR3 DNA follows: TGTGCCAGCAGCTTACACAGTGACCCCCGTTCACCCCTCCACTTT. The entire variable domain, with the rest obtained from reference TRBV7-2 and TRBJ1-6, is as follows: GAGVSQSPSNKVTEKGKDVELRCDPISGHTALYWYRQSLGQGLEFLIYFQGNSAPDKSGLPSDRFSAERTGGSVSTLTIQRTQQEDSAVYLCASSLHSDPRSPLHFGNGTRLTVT.

Only a few counts were recorded for this clone. A junction end diverges from the germline sequence, so it may reflect a read error. J is TRBJ2-1 and V is TRBV10-1, with D possibly being TRBD1 or TRBD2 (5 bases each). The CDR3 is 12 residues long. CDR1 is WNHNN, CDR2 SYGVQD, per germline (reference sequence). CDR3 DNA sequence: TGCGCCAGCAGTGGGGGACCATCTACTCCCCTCTTC. It encodes CASSGGPSTPLF.

The V gene is TRBV30, the J gene TRBJ2-7; D unresolved. In germline, CDR1 is GTSNPN, CDR2 SVGIG (reference sequence). This CDR3 is built from 11 residues. V was cut by 1 base and J by 3 bases, with 4 bases left in between. CDR3 protein: CAWSENYEQYF. DNA for the CDR3: TGTGCCTGGAGTGAAAACTACGAGCAGTACTTC.

The V and J genes are TRBV10-1 and TRBJ1-1, with a weak D call TRBD1 (5 bases). Trimming left V 2 bases short and J 5 bases short, with 15 bases between. Looked up from germline, CDR1 is WNHNN and CDR2 is SYGVQD (reference sequence). The CDR3 runs to 15 residues. This CDR3 is CASSESGRARTEAFF. The CDR3 DNA reads TGCGCCAGCAGTGAGAGCGGCAGGGCAAGGACTGAAGCTTTCTTT.